The clone carrying this T cell receptor beta chain was observed a few times. The target antigen is unknown. The study ran the assay at deep level. TCRdb keeps only in-frame clones here, not all; method: immunoSEQ multiplex PCR. This sample carries about 990,000 clones, 78% of them seen once, and the ten largest clones take roughly 0.57%. CDR1 MNHEY and CDR2 SMNVEV come from the germline V gene (reference sequence). The CDR3 covers 13 residues. V lost 3 bases and J 0 bases, leaving 6 bases between the germline ends. This record belongs to a study of shared clonotypes between healthy human individuals. Findings and caveats of the study: Relative to memory subsets, naive subsets generally showed larger estimated richness.

The receptor comes from a man between 18 and 29 years old in good health. Some clones in this sample may be carry-over from other donors' samples. Sequencing was performed on memory CD4+ T cells from PBMCs. The subset was: CD45RA-negative fraction. The rearrangement joins TRBV27 to TRBJ2-7; maybe TRBD2 (5 bases). The chain's CDR3 is CASSLEVSYEQYF. CDR3 sequence (DNA): TGTGCCAGCAGTTTGGAGGTCTCCTACGAGCAGTACTTC.